This paragraph reports one T cell receptor (beta chain). Original processing notes: Estimation of nucleated cell counts was performed using reference gene primer amplification. The method was immunoSEQ multiplex PCR; TCRdb's version includes in-frame clones alone and lacks a portion of them. That table gives V, J and clone size, and the DNA gave D and trimming. The sample contains about 180,000 clones, around 87% of which appear only once. This sample was included in a study of blood T cell repertoires in COVID-19. Across the whole study: Acute and convalescent COVID-19 samples came from the United States, Italy and Spain. Nucleic acid was either cDNA or gDNA, and it came from T cells, B-cell-depleted T cells, or PBMCs.

The CDR3 spans 14 residues. Germline V gene sequence: CDR1 SGHRS, CDR2 YFSETQ. The germline V and J ends were trimmed by 9 bases and 1 base, with 17 bases remaining between them. The origin of this receptor is a man aged 35-49 years with active or convalescent COVID-19. Input material: peripheral blood. This chain connects TRBV5-1 to TRBJ2-7; D gene ambiguous. The chain's CDR3 is CATIAGPLSYEQYF. CDR3 sequence (DNA): TGCGCCACCATTGCAGGTCCCCTTTCCTACGAGCAGTACTTC.